This TCR beta chain was obtained from a study of blood T cell repertoires in COVID-19. The overall study: The origin of the acute and convalescent COVID-19 samples was the United States, Italy and Spain. PBMCs, B-cell-depleted T cells, or T cells were the source of the cDNA or gDNA that made up the material.

While infection was still active, Seattle patients were enrolled and then followed longitudinally. In the original workflow: How many nucleated cells were present was estimated from reference gene primer amplification. TCRdb's copy holds only in-frame clones and misses some; the assay was immunoSEQ multiplex PCR. That table gives V, J and clone size, and the DNA gave D and trimming. The data hold nearly 350,000 clones, with over 70% observed a single time. This receptor was obtained from a woman in her forties or fifties with COVID-19, enrolled during active disease. Sequenced: peripheral blood.

CDR3 in amino acids: CASSYTRDRRHEQYF. The CDR3, as DNA: TGTGCCAGCAGTTACACTAGGGACAGGAGGCACGAGCAGTACTTC. This chain uses TRBV6-5 with TRBJ2-7, with 8 bases matching TRBD1. Germline-derived CDR1 and CDR2 are MNHEY and SVGAGI. Trimming cost V 2 bases and J 5 bases; bases outside gene matches: 8. The CDR3 sequence is 15 residues long.